This TCR beta chain was captured in a study of OX40 agonist ivuxolimab in advanced cancers. Study-wide background: At doses from 0.01 to 10 mg/kg, patients were given intravenous ivuxolimab every 2 weeks. A diagnosis of hepatocellular carcinoma, melanoma, renal cell or head and neck cancer was present in dose-escalation patients.

The CDR3 extends over 13 amino acids. V lost 6 bases to trimming and J lost 4 bases, with 13 bases between them. The germline CDR1 and CDR2 sequences are LGHNA and YSLEER. Study-wide results and limits: Blood T cells, both CD4+ and CD8+, expanded clonally by week 6 at 0.1 to 3.0 mg/kg. Partial responders dosed at 0.1-3.0 mg/kg displayed clonal expansion ranking among the lowest.

Sequenced by immunoSEQ multiplex PCR; TCRdb stores in-frame clones only, minus some. Counted here are around 38,000 clones, roughly 82% occurring once; the ten biggest clones make up roughly 20%. On this clone: Its antigen is not identified.

This sample comprised CD4+ or CD8+ T cells sorted from blood, obtained in a trial of the OX40 agonist ivuxolimab. This sequence originates from an adult with an advanced solid tumor such as melanoma, head and neck, liver or kidney cancer. V is TRBV4-3 and J is TRBJ2-7, with D tentatively TRBD2 (7 bases). CDR3 bases: TGCGCCAGCAGTAGGGGGGGCAGTTACGAGCAGTACTTC. Translated, it gives CASSRGGSYEQYF.